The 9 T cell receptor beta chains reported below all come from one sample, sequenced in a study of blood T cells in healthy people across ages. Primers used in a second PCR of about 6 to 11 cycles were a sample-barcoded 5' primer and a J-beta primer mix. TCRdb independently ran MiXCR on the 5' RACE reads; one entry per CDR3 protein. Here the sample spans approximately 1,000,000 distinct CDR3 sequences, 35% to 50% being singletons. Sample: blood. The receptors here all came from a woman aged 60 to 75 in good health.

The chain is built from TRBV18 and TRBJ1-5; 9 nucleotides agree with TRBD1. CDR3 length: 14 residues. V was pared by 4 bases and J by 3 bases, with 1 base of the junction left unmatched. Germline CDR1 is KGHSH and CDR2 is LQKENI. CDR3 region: CASSRDRVNQPQHF. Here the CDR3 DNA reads TGTGCCAGCTCACGGGACAGGGTCAATCAGCCCCAGCATTTT.

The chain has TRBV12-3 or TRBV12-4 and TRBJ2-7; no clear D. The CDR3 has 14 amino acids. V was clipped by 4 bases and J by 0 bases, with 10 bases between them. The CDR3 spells CASSSKSSSYEQYF. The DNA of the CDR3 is TGTGCCAGCAGTTCGAAATCGAGCTCCTACGAGCAGTACTTC.

The CDR3 nucleotides read TGTGCCACCAGTGCAGGCAGGGAGCTGTTTTTT. Protein sequence: CATSAGRELFF. V usage is TRBV24-1 and J usage is TRBJ2-2; D not certain. Germline CDR1 and CDR2: KGHDR and SFDVKD. The length of the CDR3 is 11 residues. The V end was cut by 5 bases, the J end by 9 bases, with 6 bases between.

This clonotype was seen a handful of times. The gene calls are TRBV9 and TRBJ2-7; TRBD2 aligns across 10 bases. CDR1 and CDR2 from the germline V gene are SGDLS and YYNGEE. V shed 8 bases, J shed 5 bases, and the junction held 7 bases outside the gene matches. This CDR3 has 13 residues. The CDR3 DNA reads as TGTGCCAGTTCTAGCGGGAGCTTCGACGAGCAGTACTTC. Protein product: CASSSGSFDEQYF.

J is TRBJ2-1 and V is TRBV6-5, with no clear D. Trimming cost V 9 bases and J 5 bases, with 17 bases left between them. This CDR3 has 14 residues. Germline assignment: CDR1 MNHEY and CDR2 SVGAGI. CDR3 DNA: TGTGCCAGTTGGCTCAGGCCCGGTCACAATGAGCAGTTCTTC. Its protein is CASWLRPGHNEQFF.

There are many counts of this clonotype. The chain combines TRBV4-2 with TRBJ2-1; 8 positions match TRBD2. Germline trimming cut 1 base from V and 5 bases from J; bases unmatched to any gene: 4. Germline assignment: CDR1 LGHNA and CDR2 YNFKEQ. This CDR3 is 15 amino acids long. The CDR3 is CASSQGGTRDNEQFF. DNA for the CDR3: TGTGCCAGCAGCCAAGGGGGGACTAGAGACAATGAGCAGTTCTTC.

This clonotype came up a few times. The CDR3 spells CASTKFGTAYEQYF. CDR3 nucleotides: TGTGCCAGCACTAAGTTCGGGACAGCCTACGAGCAGTACTTC. The chain has TRBV6-1 and TRBJ2-7, with 7 bases aligning to TRBD1. V dropped 7 bases and J dropped 2; count of bases not matched to a gene: 8. Germline V gene data show CDR1 as MNHNS and CDR2 as SASEGT. The CDR3 is 14 residues long.

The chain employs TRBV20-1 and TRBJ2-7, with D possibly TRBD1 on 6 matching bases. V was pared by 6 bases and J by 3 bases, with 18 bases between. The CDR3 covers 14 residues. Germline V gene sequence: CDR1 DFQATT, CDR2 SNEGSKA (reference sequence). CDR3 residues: CSAIGDTLNYEQYF. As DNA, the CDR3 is TGCAGTGCGATTGGGGACACGTTGAACTACGAGCAGTACTTC.

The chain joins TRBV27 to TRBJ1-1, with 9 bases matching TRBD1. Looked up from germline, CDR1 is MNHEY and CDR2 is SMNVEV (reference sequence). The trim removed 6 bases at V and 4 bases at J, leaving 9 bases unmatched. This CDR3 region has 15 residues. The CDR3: CASRDDSTGGTEAFF. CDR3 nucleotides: TGTGCCAGCAGAGATGACTCGACAGGGGGCACTGAAGCTTTCTTT.